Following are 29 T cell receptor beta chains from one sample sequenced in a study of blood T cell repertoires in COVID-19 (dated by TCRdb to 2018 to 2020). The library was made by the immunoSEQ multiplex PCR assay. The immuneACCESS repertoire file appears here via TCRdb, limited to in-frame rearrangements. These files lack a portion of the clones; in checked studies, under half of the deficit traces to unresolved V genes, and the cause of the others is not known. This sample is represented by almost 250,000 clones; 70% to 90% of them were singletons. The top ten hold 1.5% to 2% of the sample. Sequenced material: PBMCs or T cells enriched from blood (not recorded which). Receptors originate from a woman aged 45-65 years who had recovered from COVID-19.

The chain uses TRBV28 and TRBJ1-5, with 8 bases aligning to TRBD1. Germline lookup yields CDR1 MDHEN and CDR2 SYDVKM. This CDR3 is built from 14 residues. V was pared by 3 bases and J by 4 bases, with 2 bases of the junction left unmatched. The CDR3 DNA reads TGTGCCAGCAGTTTCCGGACAGGGAATCAGCCCCAGCATTTT. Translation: CASSFRTGNQPQHF.

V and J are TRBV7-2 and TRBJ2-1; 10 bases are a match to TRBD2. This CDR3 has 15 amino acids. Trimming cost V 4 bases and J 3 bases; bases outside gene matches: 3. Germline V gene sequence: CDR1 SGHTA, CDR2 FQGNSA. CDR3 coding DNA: TGTGCCAGCAGCTCCATAGCGGGAGGCTACAATGAGCAGTTCTTC. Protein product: CASSSIAGGYNEQFF.

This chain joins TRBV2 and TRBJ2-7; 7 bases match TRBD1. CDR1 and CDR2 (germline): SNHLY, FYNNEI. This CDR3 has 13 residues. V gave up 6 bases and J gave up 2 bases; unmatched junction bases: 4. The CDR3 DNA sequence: TGTGCCAGCAGGAACAGGGGAACCTACGAGCAGTACTTC. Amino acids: CASRNRGTYEQYF. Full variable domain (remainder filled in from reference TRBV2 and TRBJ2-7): EPEVTQTPSHQVTQMGQEVILRCVPISNHLYFYWYRQILGQKVEFLVSFYNNEISEKSEIFDDQFSVERPDGSNFTLKIRSTKLEDSAMYFCASRNRGTYEQYFGPGTRLTVT.

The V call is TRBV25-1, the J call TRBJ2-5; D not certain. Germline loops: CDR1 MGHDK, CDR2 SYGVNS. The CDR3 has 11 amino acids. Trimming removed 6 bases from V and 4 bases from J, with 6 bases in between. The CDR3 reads CASSLRETQYF. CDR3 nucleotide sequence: TGTGCCAGCAGCCTCAGAGAGACCCAGTACTTC.

CDR3 coding DNA: TGCGCCAGCAGCCAAACTAGCGGGGGTGGTCTAGGGCAGTACTTC. Protein product: CASSQTSGGGLGQYF. The chain joins TRBV5-1 to TRBJ2-7, with 11 bases lining up with TRBD2. Per germline, CDR1 SGHRS and CDR2 YFSETQ. V shed 4 bases, J shed 9 bases, and the junction held 12 bases outside the gene matches. The CDR3 is made up of 15 amino acids.

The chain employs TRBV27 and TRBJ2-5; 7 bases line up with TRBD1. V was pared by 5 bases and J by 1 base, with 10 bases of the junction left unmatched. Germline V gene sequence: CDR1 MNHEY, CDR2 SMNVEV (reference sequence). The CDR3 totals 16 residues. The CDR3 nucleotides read TGTGCCAGCAGTCCAGGACAGGCCAGGGGCCAAGAGACCCAGTACTTC. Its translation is CASSPGQARGQETQYF.

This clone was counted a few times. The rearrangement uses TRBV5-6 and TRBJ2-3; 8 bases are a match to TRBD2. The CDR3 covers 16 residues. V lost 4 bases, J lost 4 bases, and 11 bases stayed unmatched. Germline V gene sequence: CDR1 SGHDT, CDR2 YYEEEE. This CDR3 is CASSLRAGGFSDTQYF. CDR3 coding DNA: TGTGCCAGCAGCCTAAGGGCGGGAGGCTTTTCAGATACGCAGTATTTT.

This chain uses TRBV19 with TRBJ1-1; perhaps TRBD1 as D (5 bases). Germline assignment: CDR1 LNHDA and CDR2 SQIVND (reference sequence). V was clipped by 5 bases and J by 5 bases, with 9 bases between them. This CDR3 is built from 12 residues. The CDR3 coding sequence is TGTGCCAGTAGTCCCAGGGTAACTGAAGCTTTCTTT. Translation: CASSPRVTEAFF.

The CDR3 DNA sequence: TGCGCCAGCAGCTTGGGACAGCCCCTCACAATTATTAACTATGGCTACACCTTC. This translates into CASSLGQPLTIINYGYTF. V is TRBV5-1 and J is TRBJ1-2; D perhaps matches TRBD1 (5 bases). The CDR3 is 18 residues long. V shed 0 bases and J shed 1 base, with 19 bases lying between them. Germline CDR1 and CDR2: SGHRS and YFSETQ.

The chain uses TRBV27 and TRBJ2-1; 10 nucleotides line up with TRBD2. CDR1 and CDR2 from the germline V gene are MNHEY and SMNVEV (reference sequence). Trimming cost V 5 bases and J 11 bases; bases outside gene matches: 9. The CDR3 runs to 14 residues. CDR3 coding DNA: TGTGCCAGCAGTCCCAGCACTAGCGGGGAACAGCAGTTCTTC. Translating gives CASSPSTSGEQQFF.

CDR3 sequence reads: CASSSIGGNTEAFF. The CDR3 nucleotides read TGTGCCAGCAGCTCCATCGGGGGGAACACTGAAGCTTTCTTT. J is TRBJ1-1 and V is TRBV7-3; D is possibly TRBD1 (5 bases). Per the germline V gene, CDR1 is SGHTA and CDR2 is FQGTGA. V lost 4 bases and J 1 base, leaving 10 bases between the germline ends. The CDR3 runs 14 residues. Based on the CDR3 plus reference TRBV7-3 and TRBJ1-1, the full variable domain is GAGVSQTPSNKVTEKGKYVELRCDPISGHTALYWYRQSLGQGPEFLIYFQGTGAADDSGLPNDRFFAVRPEGSVSTLKIQRTERGDSAVYLCASSSIGGNTEAFFGQGTRLTVV.

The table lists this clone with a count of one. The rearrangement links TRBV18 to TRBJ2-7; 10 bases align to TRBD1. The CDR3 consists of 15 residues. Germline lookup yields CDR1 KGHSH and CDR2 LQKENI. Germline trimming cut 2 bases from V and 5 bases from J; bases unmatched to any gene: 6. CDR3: CASSPRDRGSDEQYF. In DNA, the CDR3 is TGTGCCAGCTCACCAAGGGACAGGGGATCCGACGAGCAGTACTTC.

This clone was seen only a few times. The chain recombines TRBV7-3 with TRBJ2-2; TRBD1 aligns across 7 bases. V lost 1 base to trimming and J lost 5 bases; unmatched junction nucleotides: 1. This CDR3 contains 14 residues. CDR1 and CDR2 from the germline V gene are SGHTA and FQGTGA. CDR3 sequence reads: CASSLNRGTGELFF. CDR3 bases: TGTGCCAGCAGCTTAAACAGGGGAACCGGGGAGCTGTTTTTT.

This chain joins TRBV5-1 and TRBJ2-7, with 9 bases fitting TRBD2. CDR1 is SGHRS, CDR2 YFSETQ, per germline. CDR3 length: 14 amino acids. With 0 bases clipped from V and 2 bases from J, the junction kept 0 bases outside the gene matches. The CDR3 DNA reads TGCGCCAGCAGCTTGGGGACTAGCGCCTACGAGCAGTACTTC. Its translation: CASSLGTSAYEQYF.

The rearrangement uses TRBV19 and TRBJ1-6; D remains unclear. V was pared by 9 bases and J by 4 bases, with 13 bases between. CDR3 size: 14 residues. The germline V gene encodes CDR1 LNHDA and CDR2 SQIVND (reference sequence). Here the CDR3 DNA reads TGTGCCAGCCGTTTACAGATATATAATTCACCCCTCCACTTT. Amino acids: CASRLQIYNSPLHF.

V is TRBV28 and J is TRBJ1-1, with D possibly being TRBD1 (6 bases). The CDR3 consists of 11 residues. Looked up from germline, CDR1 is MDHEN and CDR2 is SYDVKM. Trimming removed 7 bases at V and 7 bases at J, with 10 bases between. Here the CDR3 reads CASITTGEAFF. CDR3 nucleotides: TGTGCCAGCATTACGACAGGTGAAGCTTTCTTT.

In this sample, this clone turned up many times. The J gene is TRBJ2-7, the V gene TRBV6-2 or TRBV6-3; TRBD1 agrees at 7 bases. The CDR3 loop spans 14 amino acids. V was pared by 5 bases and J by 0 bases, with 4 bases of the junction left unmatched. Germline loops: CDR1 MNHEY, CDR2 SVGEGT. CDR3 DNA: TGTGCCAGCAGTCCAGGGGACAGCTCCTACGAGCAGTACTTC. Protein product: CASSPGDSSYEQYF.

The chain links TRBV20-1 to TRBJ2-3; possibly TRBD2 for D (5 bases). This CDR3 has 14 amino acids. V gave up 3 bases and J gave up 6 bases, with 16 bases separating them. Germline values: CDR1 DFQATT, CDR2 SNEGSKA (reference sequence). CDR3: CSASSAASWDTQYF. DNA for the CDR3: TGCAGTGCTAGTTCTGCGGCTAGCTGGGATACGCAGTATTTT.

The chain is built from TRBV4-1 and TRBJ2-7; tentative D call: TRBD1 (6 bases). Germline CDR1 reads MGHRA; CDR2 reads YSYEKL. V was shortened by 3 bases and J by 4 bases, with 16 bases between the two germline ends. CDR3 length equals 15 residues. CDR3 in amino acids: CASSQGTGTGYEQYF. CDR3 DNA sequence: TGCGCCAGCAGCCAGGGCACAGGGACGGGTTACGAGCAGTACTTC.

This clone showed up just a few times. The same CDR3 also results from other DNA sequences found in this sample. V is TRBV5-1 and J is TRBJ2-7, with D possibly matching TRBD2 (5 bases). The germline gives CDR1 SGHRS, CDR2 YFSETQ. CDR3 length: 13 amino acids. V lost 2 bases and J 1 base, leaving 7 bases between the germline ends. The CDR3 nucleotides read TGCGCCAGCAGCTTTGGGAGTTCCTACGAGCAGTACTTC. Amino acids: CASSFGSSYEQYF. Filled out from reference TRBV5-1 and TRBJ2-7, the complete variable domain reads KAGVTQTPRYLIKTRGQQVTLSCSPISGHRSVSWYQQTPGQGLQFLFEYFSETQRNKGNFPGRFSGRQFSNSRSEMNVSTLELGDSALYLCASSFGSSYEQYFGPGTRLTVT.

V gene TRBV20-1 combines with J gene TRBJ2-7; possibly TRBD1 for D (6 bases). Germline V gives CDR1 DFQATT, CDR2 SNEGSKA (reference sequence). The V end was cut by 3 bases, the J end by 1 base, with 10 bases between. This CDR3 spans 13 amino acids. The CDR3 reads CSASNRASYEQYF. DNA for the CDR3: TGCAGTGCTAGTAACAGGGCGTCCTACGAGCAGTACTTC.

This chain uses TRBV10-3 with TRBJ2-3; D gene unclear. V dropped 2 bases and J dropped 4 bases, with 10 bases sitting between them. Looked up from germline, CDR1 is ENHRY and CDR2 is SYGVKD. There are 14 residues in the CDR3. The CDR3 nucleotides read TGTGCCATCAGTGAGCCGATCAGATCAGATACGCAGTATTTT. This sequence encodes CAISEPIRSDTQYF.

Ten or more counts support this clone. CDR3 sequence: CASRDRGLGNTIYF. The DNA of the CDR3 is TGTGCCAGCAGGGACAGGGGACTTGGAAACACCATATATTTT. The genes are TRBV6-5 and TRBJ1-3; 9 bases match TRBD1. Trimming removed 6 bases from V and 3 bases from J; junction bases left unmatched: 3. The length of the CDR3 is 14 residues. Looked up from germline, CDR1 is MNHEY and CDR2 is SVGAGI.

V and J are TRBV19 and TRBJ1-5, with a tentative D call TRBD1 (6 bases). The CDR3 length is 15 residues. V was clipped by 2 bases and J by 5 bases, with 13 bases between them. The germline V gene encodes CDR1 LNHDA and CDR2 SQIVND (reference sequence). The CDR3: CASSITHRDDQPQHF. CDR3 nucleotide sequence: TGTGCCAGTAGTATAACCCACAGGGATGATCAGCCCCAGCATTTT.

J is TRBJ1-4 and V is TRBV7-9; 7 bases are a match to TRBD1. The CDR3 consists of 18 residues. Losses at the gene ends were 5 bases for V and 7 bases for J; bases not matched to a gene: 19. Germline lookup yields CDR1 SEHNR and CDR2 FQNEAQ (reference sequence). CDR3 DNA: TGTGCCAGCAGCCCCACCGACATACAGGGGCCGTATAGTGAAAAACTGTTTTTT. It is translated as CASSPTDIQGPYSEKLFF. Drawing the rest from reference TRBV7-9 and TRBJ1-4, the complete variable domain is DTGVSQNPRHKITKRGQNVTFRCDPISEHNRLYWYRQTLGQGPEFLTYFQNEAQLEKSRLLSDRFSAERPKGSFSTLEIQRTEQGDSAMYLCASSPTDIQGPYSEKLFFGSGTQLSVL.

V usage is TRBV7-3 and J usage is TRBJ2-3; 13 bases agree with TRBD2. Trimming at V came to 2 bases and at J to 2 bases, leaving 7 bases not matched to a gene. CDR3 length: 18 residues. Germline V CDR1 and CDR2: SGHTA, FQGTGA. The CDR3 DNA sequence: TGTGCCAGCAGCTTACGACCAGGACTAGCGGGAGACACAGATACGCAGTATTTT. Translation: CASSLRPGLAGDTDTQYF. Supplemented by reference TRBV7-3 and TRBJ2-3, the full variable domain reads GAGVSQTPSNKVTEKGKYVELRCDPISGHTALYWYRQSLGQGPEFLIYFQGTGAADDSGLPNDRFFAVRPEGSVSTLKIQRTERGDSAVYLCASSLRPGLAGDTDTQYFGPGTRLTVL.

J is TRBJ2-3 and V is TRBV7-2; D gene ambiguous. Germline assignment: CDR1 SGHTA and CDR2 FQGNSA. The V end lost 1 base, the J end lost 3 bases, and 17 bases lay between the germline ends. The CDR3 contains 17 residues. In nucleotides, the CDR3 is TGTGCCAGCAGCTTAGGACTGACCCGCGTCCGTACAGATACGCAGTATTTT. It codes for CASSLGLTRVRTDTQYF.

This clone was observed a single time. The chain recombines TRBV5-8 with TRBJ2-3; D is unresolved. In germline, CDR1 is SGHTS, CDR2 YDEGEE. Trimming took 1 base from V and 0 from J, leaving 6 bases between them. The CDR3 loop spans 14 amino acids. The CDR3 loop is CASSLWRSTDTQYF. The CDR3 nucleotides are TGTGCCAGCAGCTTGTGGCGGAGCACAGATACGCAGTATTTT.

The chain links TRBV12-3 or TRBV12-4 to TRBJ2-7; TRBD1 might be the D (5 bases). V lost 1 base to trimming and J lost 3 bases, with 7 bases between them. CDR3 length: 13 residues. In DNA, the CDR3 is TGTGCCAGCAGTTTAGGACAGATCTACGAGCAGTACTTC. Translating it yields CASSLGQIYEQYF.